These T cell receptor beta chains were read from a single sample in a study of cytomegalovirus exposure and HLA in healthy donors. Here immunoSEQ multiplex PCR was the method, and the copy in TCRdb shows in-frame clones only, minus some. The table includes under 150,000 clones, 80% to 85% detected once. What was sequenced was PBMCs. The source of these receptors is a boy between 10 and 17 years old in good health and CMV-seronegative. Each CDR3 is given without its conserved first and last residue. Fields, in order: V gene, J gene, CDR3 protein.

v_gene: TRBV12-5; j_gene: TRBJ2-3; CDR3aa: ASGLGQGADTQY
v_gene: TRBV4-1; j_gene: TRBJ1-5; CDR3aa: ASSQIPEGLSNQPQH
v_gene: TRBV7-6; j_gene: TRBJ1-1; CDR3aa: ASSLRSEGLNTEAF
v_gene: TRBV19; j_gene: TRBJ1-5; CDR3aa: ASSPTGGLNQPQH
v_gene: TRBV28; j_gene: TRBJ1-1; CDR3aa: ASRLNTEAF
v_gene: TRBV19; j_gene: TRBJ2-7; CDR3aa: ASSMAGPSDEQY
v_gene: TRBV10-3; j_gene: TRBJ1-4; CDR3aa: AISGPGEKLF
v_gene: TRBV7-2; j_gene: TRBJ2-7; CDR3aa: ASSLDRTYEQY
v_gene: TRBV15; j_gene: TRBJ1-1; CDR3aa: AAGSTEAF
v_gene: TRBV7-9; j_gene: TRBJ2-6; CDR3aa: ASSPQGSGANVLT
v_gene: TRBV5-6; j_gene: TRBJ2-1; CDR3aa: ASSFGGSDEQF
v_gene: TRBV2; j_gene: TRBJ1-2; CDR3aa: ASSPGYIGDGYT
v_gene: TRBV15; j_gene: TRBJ2-2; CDR3aa: ATSVHLGAGNTGELF
v_gene: TRBV10-3; j_gene: TRBJ2-1; CDR3aa: AISEPLADRYNEQF
v_gene: TRBV6-5; j_gene: TRBJ2-2; CDR3aa: ASSYETGRNTGELF
v_gene: TRBV6-5; j_gene: TRBJ2-7; CDR3aa: ASSRETGAPYEQY
v_gene: TRBV15; j_gene: TRBJ2-3; CDR3aa: ATSTFGGHGTDTQY
v_gene: TRBV5-4; j_gene: TRBJ2-5; CDR3aa: ASGPYAETQY
v_gene: TRBV5-4; j_gene: TRBJ2-3; CDR3aa: ASSLGGSTDTQY
v_gene: TRBV29-1; j_gene: TRBJ1-2; CDR3aa: SVDRGSTYGYT
v_gene: TRBV2; j_gene: TRBJ1-5; CDR3aa: ASSDLRGQQPQH
v_gene: TRBV5-1; j_gene: TRBJ2-7; CDR3aa: ASSLGASGYEQY
v_gene: TRBV11-3; j_gene: TRBJ2-2; CDR3aa: ASSLGGTTNTGELF
v_gene: TRBV5-1; j_gene: TRBJ2-5; CDR3aa: ASSLWGLAGETQY
v_gene: TRBV10-3; j_gene: TRBJ2-2; CDR3aa: AISAVAGSLGGELF
v_gene: TRBV7-2; j_gene: TRBJ2-5; CDR3aa: ASSESLGETQY
v_gene: TRBV9; j_gene: TRBJ2-7; CDR3aa: ASSVELAGAYSEQY
v_gene: TRBV11-3; j_gene: TRBJ1-1; CDR3aa: ASSLAGRTEAF
v_gene: TRBV29-1; j_gene: TRBJ2-3; CDR3aa: SADRDTDTQY
v_gene: TRBV7-9; j_gene: TRBJ1-1; CDR3aa: ASSFRGQVNTEAF
v_gene: TRBV25-1; j_gene: TRBJ2-2; CDR3aa: ASSDQSTGELF
v_gene: TRBV6-5; j_gene: TRBJ1-1; CDR3aa: ASRGAANTEAF
v_gene: TRBV7-3; j_gene: TRBJ2-7; CDR3aa: ASSLGLAPAEQY